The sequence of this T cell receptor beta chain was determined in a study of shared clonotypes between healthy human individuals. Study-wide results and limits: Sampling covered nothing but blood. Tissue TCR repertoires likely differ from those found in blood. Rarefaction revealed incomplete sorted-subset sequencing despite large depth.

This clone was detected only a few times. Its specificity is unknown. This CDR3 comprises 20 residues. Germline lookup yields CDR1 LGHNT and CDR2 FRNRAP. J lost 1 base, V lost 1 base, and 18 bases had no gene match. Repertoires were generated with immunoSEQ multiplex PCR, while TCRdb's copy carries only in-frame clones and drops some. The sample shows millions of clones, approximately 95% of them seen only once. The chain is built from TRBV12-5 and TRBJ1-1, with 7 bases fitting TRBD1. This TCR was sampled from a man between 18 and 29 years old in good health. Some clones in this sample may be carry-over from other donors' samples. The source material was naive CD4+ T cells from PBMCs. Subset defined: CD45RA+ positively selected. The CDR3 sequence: CASGLAAGLRQGTKNTEAFF. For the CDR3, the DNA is TGTGCTAGTGGTTTGGCCGCGGGGCTAAGACAGGGTACCAAGAACACTGAAGCTTTCTTT.